This paragraph covers one T cell receptor (beta chain) sequence. In this sample, this clone turned up a few times. Its antigen is still unknown. No base qualities exist here, and no much larger clone lies one base off it. The data are from a study of blood T cell repertoires in COVID-19 (dated by TCRdb to about 2020). Notes on the research overall: Collaborator samples came from the United States, Italy and Spain and covered acute and convalescent phases of COVID-19. The material from the prospective study consisted of cDNA or gDNA derived from T cells, B-cell-depleted T cells, or PBMCs. Subjects who had been exposed to COVID-19, were actively infected with it, or had recovered from it provided the deeply sampled blood TCRbeta repertoires that made up the dataset. The repertoires were made available in a free public database intended to serve as a resource for research on the immune response to SARS-CoV-2. Samples were obtained from the ongoing ImmuneRACE study (first 160 participants) and from some 1,300 subjects provided by 6 global collaborators. Sample metadata almost always included a de-identified subject ID, COVID-19 status, age in years and sex. HLA class I and class II types, where available, came from metadata supplied by the sample provider rather than from assay-based typing. Summary of the overall study and its limitations: The amount of clinical and demographic metadata varied by source and participant and was provided uncurated.

The immunoSEQ Assay, a bias-controlled multiplex PCR, was used to amplify TCRbeta CDR3 regions from genomic DNA. The paper's processing steps were these. The number of nucleated cells in each sample was estimated by amplification of reference gene primers within the assay. To quantify the absolute abundance of each unique TCRbeta CDR3 rearrangement, sequence reads were collapsed and filtered. For each sample, productive Simpson clonality was calculated as the square root of Simpson's diversity index over productive rearrangements. Sourced from immuneACCESS, this table was stored by TCRdb with only in-frame sequences that have V and J called. A share of the clones is absent; for the studies checked, an unresolved V gene accounts for under half, and the remainder has no known explanation. Clone size and the V and J calls come from that table; the DNA yielded D and trimming. The sample profile shows 350,000 to 400,000 clones; about 88% of them were found once. Of the sample, around 1.2% falls within the top ten clones.

CDR1 MDHEN and CDR2 SYDVKM are derived from the germline V gene. The CDR3 spans 16 residues, from the cysteine through the phenylalanine. Of the read, only the CDR3 DNA is kept; its 48 bases are in frame from base 1. V is cut by 7 bases and J by 2 bases, and the space between the germline ends is 15 bases. Participants in the prospective study were aged roughly 18 to 100 years, lived in under 30 United States geographic areas, and enrolled through a virtual design. To assign participants to cohorts, the prospective study relied on clinical history that participants themselves reported in a screening survey and a study questionnaire. For ImmuneRACE Cohort 3, a participant was defined as recovered based on two consecutive negative NP/OP PCR tests, clearance by a healthcare professional, or resolution of symptoms. Mobile phlebotomists in the prospective study collected whole blood, serum and a nasopharyngeal or oropharyngeal swab from every participant. Additional blood draws and questionnaires over an approximately 2-month period could optionally be provided by prospective study participants. Before DNA extraction, prospective study blood samples were shipped either frozen or at room temperature.

This clonotype originated in a woman younger than 35 who had recovered from COVID-19. Sequencing was carried out using PBMCs or T cells enriched from blood (not recorded which). This chain is built from TRBV28 and TRBJ1-6; the D gene cannot be named for sure. The CDR3 corresponds to CASTNASDAYNSPLHF. The DNA sequence is given as TGTGCCAGCACTAACGCCAGCGATGCCTATAATTCACCCCTCCACTTT.